The rows below give T cell receptor beta chains drawn from one sample of a study of T-cell reconstitution after alpha-beta-depleted transplantation in children. TCRdb processed the PCR reads anew with MiXCR; each CDR3 protein has one entry. The table has about 540,000 distinct CDR3 sequences, 15% to 20% seen once; the top ten hold more than 2.5%. Sample: PBMCs from the stem cell graft donor, taken from the stem cell graft. The receptor set was obtained from a human donor who donated a stem cell graft to a child with acute lymphoblastic leukemia. CDR3s include the opening cysteine and the closing phenylalanine or tryptophan. A D gene is named only where the DNA matches it firmly. Not all rows give a size; the values are once, few, many and, for expanded clones, a class.

V gene	J gene	D gene	clone size	CDR3 DNA	CDR3 protein
TRBV12-3/TRBV12-4	TRBJ2-5	TRBD1	-	TGTGCCAGCAGTTTAGCGACAGGGCTGTACCAAGAGACCCAGTACTTC	CASSLATGLYQETQYF
TRBV9	TRBJ2-2	TRBD2	few	TGTGCCAGCAGCGTAGAGCGTGCTAGCGGGGCGGACACCGGGGAGCTGTTTTTT	CASSVERASGADTGELFF
TRBV5-1	TRBJ1-6	-	few	TGCGCCAGCAGCCTCGAACCAACTCTACCACCCCTCCACTTT	CASSLEPTLPPLHF
TRBV27	TRBJ2-7	-	-	TGTGCCAGCAGCTATACAGGCGCCAGCTCCTACGAGCAGTACTTC	CASSYTGASSYEQYF
TRBV3-1	TRBJ2-2	-	-	TGTGCCAGCAGCCAAGCGTTCGCGGGGCGTAAGAACACCGGGGAGCTGTTTTTT	CASSQAFAGRKNTGELFF
TRBV27	TRBJ2-1	-	-	TGTGCCAGCAGTTTAGCCGTAGCTTTTGAGCAGTTCTTC	CASSLAVAFEQFF
TRBV4-1	TRBJ1-5	-	-	TGCGCCAGCAGCCAAGAAAGGGACAATCAGCCCCAGCATTTT	CASSQERDNQPQHF
TRBV20-1	TRBJ2-1	-	-	TGCAGTGCTAGAGATAGCTCAGTCCAATACAATGAGCAGTTCTTC	CSARDSSVQYNEQFF
TRBV27	TRBJ2-1	TRBD1	-	TGTGCCAGCAGTGATGGGACAGGGTTGAATGAGCAGTTCTTC	CASSDGTGLNEQFF
TRBV18	TRBJ2-7	-	-	TGTGCCAGCTCACCAGGGATTGGGGCGAGGGGCTACGAGCAGTACTTC	CASSPGIGARGYEQYF
TRBV6-1	TRBJ2-1	TRBD2	-	TGTGCCAGCAGTGGGGGACTAGCGGGAGGCCCGTGGAATGAGCAGTTCTTC	CASSGGLAGGPWNEQFF
TRBV4-1	TRBJ2-7	TRBD2	-	TGCGCCAGCAGCCACTGGGGACTAGCGGGAGAGGAGCAGTACTTC	CASSHWGLAGEEQYF
TRBV6-1	TRBJ2-7	-	few	TGTGCCAGCAGAATGGAGGTAGGAGTCTCCTACGAGCAGTACTTC	CASRMEVGVSYEQYF
TRBV11-2	TRBJ2-1	-	few	TGTGCCAGCGGGTCCAGGAATGAGCAGTTCTTC	CASGSRNEQFF
TRBV20-1	TRBJ2-2	-	few	TGCAGTGCTAAGTCCCGGAGGACCGGGGAGCTGTTTTTT	CSAKSRRTGELFF
TRBV2	TRBJ2-3	TRBD2	-	TGTGCCAACACACAGCGGGAGGGCCCCGTAGATACGCAGTATTTT	CANTQREGPVDTQYF
TRBV5-1	TRBJ1-2	TRBD1	-	TGCGCCAGCAGATCGACAGGGGCAAATCTCTATGGCTACACCTTC	CASRSTGANLYGYTF
TRBV5-1	TRBJ1-6	-	-	TGCGCCAGCAGCTGGGACCCCTCCAGTGATTCACCCCTCCACTTT	CASSWDPSSDSPLHF
TRBV7-9	TRBJ2-7	TRBD2	-	TGTGCCAGCAGCCCCAGACTAGCGGGAGATTACGAGCAGTACTTC	CASSPRLAGDYEQYF
TRBV7-9	TRBJ2-5	-	-	TGTGCCAGCAGCTTAGGGGGGGGCTTCGGGAGCCAAGAGACCCAGTACTTC	CASSLGGGFGSQETQYF
TRBV11-1	TRBJ1-1	-	-	TGTGCCAGCAGCTTATTTGAGGTTATGTGTAAGGGTGAACCTGAAGCTTTCTTT	CASSLFEVMCKGEPEAFF
TRBV5-8	TRBJ2-7	TRBD1	few	TGTGCCAGCAGCTCACATACCGGGACAGGGGGGATCTACGAGCAGTACTTC	CASSSHTGTGGIYEQYF
TRBV7-9	TRBJ2-1	-	few	TGTGCCAGCAGCTTAGGGGCCCTGGGAAATGAGCAGTTCTTC	CASSLGALGNEQFF
TRBV19	TRBJ1-2	-	few	TGTGCCAGTAGTACAGGATACCTGGATGGCTACACCTTC	CASSTGYLDGYTF
TRBV2	TRBJ2-7	TRBD2	many	TGTGCCAGCTGTCCGGGAGGAATTTACGAGCAGTACTTC	CASCPGGIYEQYF
TRBV6-4	TRBJ2-1	-	-	TGTGCCAGCAGTGAAGGACTACCCTCCTACAATGAGCAGTTCTTC	CASSEGLPSYNEQFF
TRBV7-9	TRBJ1-5	-	-	TGTGCCAGCAGCTTAGGGCCGGGCCGGGGGCAGCCCCAGCATTTT	CASSLGPGRGQPQHF
TRBV29-1	TRBJ2-5	TRBD2	few	TGCAGCGTTCTCCCTAGCGGGAGGGAGACCCAGTACTTC	CSVLPSGRETQYF
TRBV10-3	TRBJ2-7	-	-	TGTGCCATCTGGAGCCGGTTCTCCTACGAGCAGTACTTC	CAIWSRFSYEQYF
TRBV5-1	TRBJ1-1	-	few	TGCGCCAGCAGCTTGGAAGGGACAATCATTACTGAAGCTTTCTTT	CASSLEGTIITEAFF
TRBV5-1	TRBJ2-4	TRBD1	-	TGCGCCAGCAGCCGGGACAGCACTGAAAACATTCAGTACTTC	CASSRDSTENIQYF
TRBV12-3/TRBV12-4	TRBJ2-1	-	many	TGTGCCAGCAGTTTAAGTTCACGGTACGACAATGAGCAGTTCTTC	CASSLSSRYDNEQFF
TRBV27	TRBJ2-1	-	-	TGTGCCAGCAGTTTACAGGTTTACAATGAGCAGTTCTTC	CASSLQVYNEQFF
TRBV3-1	TRBJ2-5	-	few	TGTGCCAGCAGCCTCCGGGGAGTGACGATGGAGACCCAGTACTTC	CASSLRGVTMETQYF
TRBV14	TRBJ1-1	TRBD1	-	TGTGCCAGCAGCCTCCGGGACAGGGGTTCCATGAACACTGAAGCTTTCTTT	CASSLRDRGSMNTEAFF
TRBV27	TRBJ2-1	TRBD2	few	TGTGCCAGCGGGGAGGGGTCCAATGAGCAGTTCTTC	CASGEGSNEQFF
TRBV30	TRBJ2-1	TRBD2	-	TGTGCCTGGAGTCTGGGACTATACAATGAGCAGTTCTTC	CAWSLGLYNEQFF
TRBV20-1	TRBJ2-3	-	few	TGCAGTGCTAGAGATGGGGGGAGAGATACGCAGTATTTT	CSARDGGRDTQYF
TRBV30	TRBJ2-5	-	-	TGTGCCTGGACCCTGGACAGCCAAGAGACCCAGTACTTC	CAWTLDSQETQYF
TRBV20-1	TRBJ2-5	TRBD2	few	TGCAGTGCTCCCATAGCGGGAGTTTCAGAGACCCAGTACTTC	CSAPIAGVSETQYF
TRBV20-1	TRBJ2-7	-	few	TGCAGTTTCCGAGAACTATTCGCCTACGAGCAGTACTTC	CSFRELFAYEQYF
TRBV27	TRBJ1-1	-	few	TGTGCCAGCAGTTTAGGGGTAAGGACTGAAGCTTTCTTT	CASSLGVRTEAFF
TRBV20-1	TRBJ2-1	-	few	TGCAGTGCCGGGGATGAGCAGTTCTTC	CSAGDEQFF
TRBV7-3	TRBJ1-2	-	few	TGTGCCAGCAGCATATACCCGGACAGCCTATATGGCTACACCTTC	CASSIYPDSLYGYTF
TRBV29-1	TRBJ2-5	-	few	TGCAGCGTTATTCAAGAGACCCAGTACTTC	CSVIQETQYF
TRBV29-1	TRBJ2-7	TRBD2	-	TGCAGCGTTGAAGGTCGGACTAGCGGGCGAAAACCCTACGAGCAGTACTTC	CSVEGRTSGRKPYEQYF
TRBV7-8	TRBJ2-1	-	once	TGTGCCAGCAGCGCCCTTCAGGGGAACAACAATGAGCAGTTCTTC	CASSALQGNNNEQFF
TRBV3-1	TRBJ2-1	-	-	TGTGCCAGCAGCCAATGGACTGGCAATGAGCAGTTCTTC	CASSQWTGNEQFF